The 21 T cell receptor beta chains given below trace back to one sample, sequenced in a study of T cell responses to AZD1222 COVID-19 vaccine. Generated by immunoSEQ multiplex PCR, the TCRdb table keeps only in-frame clones and is missing some. Of 150,000 or so clones in the sample, 70% to 90% were seen once. The sequences come from peripheral blood, collected on day 0 of MenACWY control vaccination. These receptors came from an adult in good health.

This chain joins TRBV28 and TRBJ1-1, with 7 bases matching TRBD1. Trimming cost V 2 bases and J 5 bases; bases outside gene matches: 8. From germline, CDR1 is MDHEN and CDR2 SYDVKM. The CDR3 is 15 amino acids. For the CDR3, the DNA is TGTGCCAGCAGTTTAGAGACAGGGCGGGAGACTGAAGCTTTCTTT. Translating it yields CASSLETGRETEAFF.

The chain recombines TRBV9 with TRBJ2-6, with D unclear. Per germline, CDR1 SGDLS and CDR2 YYNGEE. The CDR3 totals 14 residues. The V and J ends lost 4 bases and 1 base respectively, with 6 bases between them. Written as DNA, the CDR3 is TGTGCCAGCAGCCCAGCGTCTGGGGCCAACGTCCTGACTTTC. As protein: CASSPASGANVLTF.

The chain couples TRBV11-3 to TRBJ2-7; no reliable D call. CDR3 length: 13 amino acids. Germline CDR1 and CDR2: SGHNT and YENEEA. The ends were cut back, 3 bases at V and 3 bases at J, with 9 bases in the middle. This CDR3 is CASSFAEIYEQYF. CDR3 nucleotide sequence: TGTGCCAGCAGCTTCGCAGAGATCTACGAGCAGTACTTC. The variable domain in full, with the rest retrieved from reference TRBV11-3 and TRBJ2-7, is EAGVVQSPRYKIIEKKQPVAFWCNPISGHNTLYWYLQNLGQGPELLIRYENEEAVDDSQLPKDRFSAERLKGVDSTLKIQPAELGDSAVYLCASSFAEIYEQYFGPGTRLTVT.

CDR3 in amino acids: CASSLLQGNYGYTF. The CDR3 DNA reads TGTGCCAGCAGTTTATTACAAGGGAACTATGGCTACACCTTC. This chain uses TRBV28 with TRBJ1-2; D ambiguous. Trimming stripped 1 base from V and 2 bases from J, with 8 bases between. Germline-derived CDR1 and CDR2 are MDHEN and SYDVKM. There are 14 residues in the CDR3.

This chain connects TRBV9 to TRBJ2-7; D possibly uses TRBD1 or TRBD2 (5 bases each). Trimming took off 4 bases at V and 2 bases at J, with 16 bases between the two ends. Germline CDR1 and CDR2: SGDLS and YYNGEE. The CDR3 extends over 15 amino acids. CDR3 loop: CASSFGGSLTYEQYF. The DNA for the CDR3 is TGTGCCAGCAGCTTTGGGGGATCCCTCACCTACGAGCAGTACTTC.

The rearrangement joins TRBV11-2 to TRBJ2-1; D call uncertain. Deletions cut 0 bases from V and 12 bases from J, with 15 bases between. The germline CDR1 and CDR2 sequences are SGHAT and FQNNGV. This CDR3 is 14 amino acids long. The CDR3 region has the DNA TGTGCCAGCAGCTTAGAGCTCCGGTCGGTAGGGCAGTTCTTC. This encodes CASSLELRSVGQFF.

This clone has a handful of counts. The chain is built from TRBV6-5 and TRBJ1-6; D remains unclear. Germline CDR1 and CDR2: MNHEY and SVGAGI. CDR3 length equals 15 residues. The V end was cut by 5 bases, the J end by 3 bases, with 11 bases between. The CDR3 loop is CASSRDIIYNSPLHF. The CDR3 region has the DNA TGTGCCAGCAGTCGGGATATTATCTATAATTCACCCCTCCACTTT.

The chain is built from TRBV10-3 and TRBJ1-2, with TRBD1 as a possible D gene (5 bases). Germline V lookup: CDR1 ENHRY, CDR2 SYGVKD. The CDR3 contains 13 residues. V lost 3 bases to trimming and J lost 3 bases, with 8 bases between them. The CDR3 nucleotides are TGTGCCATCAGTGATCGGGGGGACTATGGCTACACCTTC. The encoded protein is CAISDRGDYGYTF.

V gene TRBV5-4 combines with J gene TRBJ1-2, with TRBD1 matching over 7 bases. The CDR3 runs 15 residues. Trimming took 0 bases from V and 2 from J; bases not matched to a gene: 4. The germline V gene encodes CDR1 SGHNT and CDR2 YYREEE (reference sequence). The CDR3 coding sequence is TGTGCCAGCAGCTTGGGTGCAGGGGGAAACTATGGCTACACCTTC. Translated: CASSLGAGGNYGYTF.

This chain connects TRBV6-5 to TRBJ1-6; D remains ambiguous. This CDR3 has 12 residues. Trimming shortened V by 6 bases and J by 14 bases, and 14 bases separated the two germline ends. CDR1 and CDR2 from the germline V gene are MNHEY and SVGAGI. The CDR3 DNA is TGTGCCAGCAGGGTTCCAACCGGGACCCTCCACTTT. Translated, it gives CASRVPTGTLHF.

This chain connects TRBV3-1 (or the pseudogene TRBV3-2) to TRBJ1-2; D is undetermined. V lost 1 base and J lost 8, with 11 bases in between. CDR1 LGHDT and CDR2 YNNKEL come from the germline V gene (reference sequence). CDR3 length equals 13 residues. CDR3 DNA: TGTGCCAGCAGCCAAGGGTGGCAGTTGGGCTACACCTTC. It is translated as CASSQGWQLGYTF.

The chain joins TRBV15 to TRBJ1-5; TRBD1 aligns across 8 bases. Germline lookup yields CDR1 LNHNV and CDR2 YYDKDF (reference sequence). V dropped 5 bases and J dropped 7; count of bases not matched to a gene: 7. The CDR3 consists of 14 residues. The CDR3 nucleotides are TGTGCCACCAGCGGGACAGGTTCGCGCCAGCCCCAGCATTTT. It codes for CATSGTGSRQPQHF. The full variable domain, its missing parts supplied by reference TRBV15 and TRBJ1-5, is DAMVIQNPRYQVTQFGKPVTLSCSQTLNHNVMYWYQQKSSQAPKLLFHYYDKDFNNEADTPDNFQSRRPNTSFCFLDIRSPGLGDTAMYLCATSGTGSRQPQHFGDGTRLSIL.

The V and J genes are TRBV5-8 and TRBJ1-5; D unresolved. The CDR3 is made up of 16 amino acids. V shed 4 bases and J shed 0 bases, with 14 bases lying between them. Germline V lookup: CDR1 SGHTS, CDR2 YDEGEE. The chain's CDR3 is CASSLVGIYSNQPQHF. CDR3 coding DNA: TGTGCCAGCAGCCTCGTGGGGATTTATAGCAATCAGCCCCAGCATTTT.

V usage is TRBV7-8 and J usage is TRBJ2-1; 12 bases are shared with TRBD2. The J segment lost 9 bases and the V segment lost 7 bases, leaving 16 bases of the junction unmatched. This CDR3 is built from 17 residues. Germline V CDR1 and CDR2: SGHVS, FQNEAQ. The DNA of the CDR3 is TGTGCCAGCATTCCCGGGCCCTCTAGCGGGGGGGCAGGTGAGCAGTTCTTC. This codes for CASIPGPSSGGAGEQFF. Filled out from reference TRBV7-8 and TRBJ2-1, the complete variable domain reads GAGVSQSPRYKVAKRGQDVALRCDPISGHVSLFWYQQALGQGPEFLTYFQNEAQLDKSGLPSDRFFAERPEGSVSTLKIQRTQQEDSAVYLCASIPGPSSGGAGEQFFGPGTRLTVL.

This clone was found once. V and J are TRBV21-1 and TRBJ1-2. TRBV21-1 is termed a pseudogene. The CDR3 consists of 14 residues. The CDR3, as DNA: TGTGCCAGCAGCAAGAAGCGGGACTTAAGTGGCTACACCTTC. Translated: CASSKKRDLSGYTF.

This chain joins TRBV27 and TRBJ2-3; 7 bases are a match to TRBD2. Trimming removed 3 bases from V and 6 bases from J; junction bases left unmatched: 21. This CDR3 comprises 19 residues. Looked up from germline, CDR1 is MNHEY and CDR2 is SMNVEV (reference sequence). DNA for the CDR3: TGTGCCAGCAGTTTCAGTGGGTCCTCACCCAGGGTGCGGGAGGATACGCAGTATTTT. This gives the protein CASSFSGSSPRVREDTQYF.

V is TRBV6-5 and J is TRBJ2-3; D is unclear. Germline-derived CDR1 and CDR2 are MNHEY and SVGAGI. The CDR3 is 11 amino acids. The V end lost 4 bases, the J end lost 5 bases, and 4 bases lay between the germline ends. The CDR3 bases are TGTGCCAGCAGTTCTCGAGATACGCAGTATTTT. Translated, it gives CASSSRDTQYF.

The J gene is TRBJ1-4, the V gene TRBV7-9; 7 nucleotides line up with TRBD1. V trimming: 3 bases; J trimming: 5 bases; junction bases outside the gene matches: 6. CDR3 length equals 15 residues. Germline V gene data show CDR1 as SEHNR and CDR2 as FQNEAQ (reference sequence). CDR3 residues: CASSFGARGNEKLFF. The CDR3 nucleotides read TGTGCCAGCAGCTTCGGGGCCAGGGGGAATGAAAAACTGTTTTTT.

This clone was observed a handful of times. The J gene is TRBJ1-6, the V gene TRBV7-2, with D maybe TRBD1 (6 bases). CDR3 length equals 14 residues. Germline-derived CDR1 and CDR2 are SGHTA and FQGNSA. Trimming shortened V by 8 bases and J by 6 bases, and 14 bases separated the two germline ends. CDR3 DNA: TGTGCCAGCGAGTGGACAGACCTTAATTCACCCCTCCACTTT. It codes for CASEWTDLNSPLHF.

The chain couples TRBV5-1 to TRBJ2-3, with 11 bases fitting TRBD1. Germline CDR1 SGHRS, CDR2 YFSETQ. The length of the CDR3 is 15 residues. Unmatched junction bases numbered 1, after V lost 0 bases and J lost 4 bases. The CDR3: CASSLEGQGADTQYF. CDR3 nucleotides: TGCGCCAGCAGCTTGGAGGGACAGGGGGCAGATACGCAGTATTTT.

This chain links TRBV14 with TRBJ1-5; TRBD1 is a possible D gene (6 bases). This CDR3 has 17 amino acids. V shed 5 bases and J shed 4 bases, with 21 bases lying between them. Germline values: CDR1 SGHDN, CDR2 FVKESK. For the CDR3, the DNA is TGTGCCAGCAGCAACAAGGGGGGGCCATCCCTGAATCAGCCCCAGCATTTT. This sequence encodes CASSNKGGPSLNQPQHF.